These T cell receptor beta chains were read from a single sample in a study of blood T cell repertoires in COVID-19. Assay used: immunoSEQ multiplex PCR; TCRdb lists only in-frame clones, some missing. The sample carries about 88,000 clones, 80% to 90% recorded once. What was sequenced was peripheral blood. Every receptor here comes from an elderly woman with active COVID-19. Each CDR3 is given with its conserved first and last residue. The D gene is left open where the match is weak. Expanded clones get a size class; other rows say once, few or many, or leave the size out.

TRBV7-9	.	TRBJ2-2	.	TGTGTGCAGACAGGCCGGAACACCGGGGAGCTGTTTTTT	CVQTGRNTGELFF
TRBV9	.	TRBJ2-3	TRBD1	TGTGCCAGCAGCGTAGGACAGGGCTTCGCAGATACGCAGTATTTT	CASSVGQGFADTQYF
TRBV4-2	few	TRBJ1-5	.	TGTGCCAGCAGCGAAAAGGGGGACCAGCCCCAGCATTTT	CASSEKGDQPQHF
TRBV11-3	.	TRBJ2-1	.	TGTGCCAGCAGCCAGAGCGGAAACTCCTACAATGAGCAGTTCTTC	CASSQSGNSYNEQFF
TRBV5-1	.	TRBJ1-6	.	TGCGCCAGCAGCTTGGACAGGGATAATTCACCCCTCCACTTT	CASSLDRDNSPLHF
TRBV19	.	TRBJ1-2	TRBD1	TGTGCCAGTAGCCTACAGGGGGACTATGGCTACACCTTC	CASSLQGDYGYTF
TRBV29-1	.	TRBJ2-3	TRBD1	TGCAGCGTTGAAGGCCAATGGACAGGGGGGCCAGATACGCAGTATTTT	CSVEGQWTGGPDTQYF
TRBV2	.	TRBJ2-5	TRBD2	TGTGCCAGCACCGTGGGGACTAGTGGTGAGACCCAGTACTTC	CASTVGTSGETQYF
TRBV29-1	.	TRBJ1-2	TRBD1	TGCAGCGTTGAGACTCGGGACAGGGGATCGGTTGGCTACACCTTC	CSVETRDRGSVGYTF
TRBV5-4	.	TRBJ1-6	TRBD1	TGTGCCAGCAGCTTGGCAGGGGGATCACCCCTCCACTTT	CASSLAGGSPLHF
TRBV6-4	.	TRBJ2-7	TRBD2	TGTGCCAGCAGTGACGGAGGAAACTCTCCGGGACTAGCCGATAGCTCCTACGAGCAGTACTTC	CASSDGGNSPGLADSSYEQYF
TRBV5-1	.	TRBJ2-7	.	TGCGCCAGCAGCATCACGGACAGTTCCCGGGAGCAGTACTTC	CASSITDSSREQYF
TRBV5-4	.	TRBJ2-2	TRBD1	TGTGCCAGCAGCGTAGGGGGCGGTAACACCGGGGAGCTGTTTTTT	CASSVGGGNTGELFF
TRBV10-1	.	TRBJ2-5	TRBD1	TGCGCCAGGGAGAGGGACAGGGGATTACAAGAGACCCAGTACTTC	CARERDRGLQETQYF
TRBV19	.	TRBJ1-5	TRBD1	TGTGCCAGTAGCCCCAGGGGGACAGCTGGAGGTCAGCCCCAGCATTTT	CASSPRGTAGGQPQHF
TRBV29-1	.	TRBJ2-1	TRBD2	TGCAGCGCCCTACTAGCGGGGCGATACAATGAGCAGTTCTTC	CSALLAGRYNEQFF
TRBV3-1/TRBV3-2	.	TRBJ2-7	TRBD2	TGTGCCAGCAGCCCACTAGCGGGTGGGGGGAAGCAGTACTTC	CASSPLAGGGKQYF
TRBV24-1	.	TRBJ2-1	.	TGTGCCACCAGTAAGGACTACTACAATGAGCAGTTCTTC	CATSKDYYNEQFF
TRBV2	.	TRBJ1-1	.	TGTGCCAGCATCGGTCAGACGACTTTTGAAGCTTTCTTT	CASIGQTTFEAFF
TRBV6-2/TRBV6-3	few	TRBJ1-2	.	TGTGCCAGCAGTTACCAGGGGCGCAGCTATGGCTACACCTTC	CASSYQGRSYGYTF
TRBV7-9	.	TRBJ2-5	TRBD1	TGTGCCAGCAGCTCGGACAGGGGTAAAGAGACCCAGTACTTC	CASSSDRGKETQYF
TRBV20-1	.	TRBJ2-5	TRBD2	TGCAGTGCTAGTGGGACTAGCCGAAGCCAAGAGACCCAGTACTTC	CSASGTSRSQETQYF
TRBV12-3/TRBV12-4	.	TRBJ1-5	TRBD1	TGTGCCAGCAGTTTAGCAGGGGGCAATCCCCAGCATTTT	CASSLAGGNPQHF
TRBV27	.	TRBJ1-1	.	TGTGCCAGCAGGTCACCCTCTATGAACACTGAAGCTTTCTTT	CASRSPSMNTEAFF
TRBV10-1	.	TRBJ2-7	.	TGCGCCAGCAGTGACCTACGCTACGAGCAGTACTTC	CASSDLRYEQYF
TRBV29-1	.	TRBJ2-1	TRBD1	TGCAGCGTTAACCGGGACAGGGTTGTCAATGAGCAGTTCTTC	CSVNRDRVVNEQFF
TRBV1	.	TRBJ2-7	.	TGCACCAGCAGCCAAGGGTTAACTAGCGGAAGCTCCTACGAGCAGTACTTC	CTSSQGLTSGSSYEQYF
TRBV28	.	TRBJ2-7	.	TGTGCCACCCAGGTTCCAAGCTCCTACGAGCAGTACTTC	CATQVPSSYEQYF
TRBV5-5	.	TRBJ2-3	.	TGTGCCAGCAGTTTGGCGGGGAGACGTGGCGGGGATACGCAGTATTTT	CASSLAGRRGGDTQYF
TRBV3-1/TRBV3-2	.	TRBJ1-2	TRBD1	TGTGCCAGCAGCCGGCGGACAGGGAGGGACTATGGCTACACCTTC	CASSRRTGRDYGYTF
TRBV5-1	.	TRBJ2-7	TRBD1	TGCGCCAGCAGCCCCCGTCGGGACAGATACGAGCAGTACTTC	CASSPRRDRYEQYF
TRBV19	few	TRBJ1-4	.	TGTGCCAGTAGGCCTCGGGGATCTCTGGAAAAACTGTTTTTT	CASRPRGSLEKLFF
TRBV9	.	TRBJ2-1	.	TGTGCCAGCAGCTTCACAGGGAGGGGCGCTTTATCCTACAATGAGCAGTTCTTC	CASSFTGRGALSYNEQFF
TRBV19	.	TRBJ2-2	.	TGTGCCAGTAGTATGGGACATGCCGGGGAGCTGTTTTTT	CASSMGHAGELFF
TRBV15	.	TRBJ1-2	.	TGTGCCACCAGCAGAGAAAACAGGGTCGGCTACACCTTC	CATSRENRVGYTF
TRBV6-4	.	TRBJ2-1	TRBD2	TGTGCCAGCAGTGCCCAGCCCATCGGACTAGGTAATGAGCAGTTCTTC	CASSAQPIGLGNEQFF
TRBV3-1/TRBV3-2	.	TRBJ2-1	.	TGTGCCAGCAGCGCGTTAAGGGGAAAGCCGAGAGATGAGCAGTTCTTC	CASSALRGKPRDEQFF
TRBV2	.	TRBJ2-4	TRBD1	TGTGCCAGCAGTCCGGGACAGGGGGCCCTAGCCAAAAACATTCAGTACTTC	CASSPGQGALAKNIQYF
TRBV28	.	TRBJ2-7	.	TGTGCCAGCAGTTTTATGGCGGCGGGCACCTACGAGCAGTACTTC	CASSFMAAGTYEQYF
TRBV7-2	few	TRBJ2-2	TRBD1	TGTGCCAGCAGACTATCCGGGACAGGGGCCACCGGGGAGCTGTTTTTT	CASRLSGTGATGELFF
TRBV9	.	TRBJ2-3	.	TGTGCCAGCAGCGTAGATAGGGAGGATACGCAGTATTTT	CASSVDREDTQYF
TRBV9	.	TRBJ1-2	TRBD1	TGTGCCAGCAGCGTAGAGGGGGCCGCTACTAACTATGGCTACACCTTC	CASSVEGAATNYGYTF
TRBV6-2/TRBV6-3	few	TRBJ2-5	.	TGTGCCAGCAGTTACTCCCGGGAGACCCAGTACTTC	CASSYSRETQYF
TRBV6-5	.	TRBJ2-1	.	TGTGCCAGCAGTTACTCGAGGTCACGGGCCTACAATGAGCAGTTCTTC	CASSYSRSRAYNEQFF
TRBV7-8	.	TRBJ2-1	.	TGTGCCAGCAGCTTAGGTGAGACTAACTACAATGAGCAGTTCTTC	CASSLGETNYNEQFF